This entry concerns a single TCR beta chain. Its antigen is not known. A junction end diverges from the germline sequence, so it may reflect a read error. This entry is derived from a study of cytomegalovirus exposure and HLA in healthy donors. Germline CDR1 SEHNR, CDR2 FQNEAQ (reference sequence). The CDR3 has 16 residues. Study-wide findings and caveats: Later examination showed HLA-associated TCR beta chains had greater clonal expansion than equally common others.

PCR used 60 Vbeta primers and 13 Jbeta primers. Sequenced by immunoSEQ multiplex PCR; TCRdb stores in-frame clones only, minus some. The table lists around 150,000 clones, about 74% of them singletons. This receptor was obtained from a male donor in good health and CMV-seronegative. Sequences were obtained from PBMCs. This chain links TRBV7-9 with TRBJ2-7; TRBD1 aligns across 9 bases. CDR3 protein: CSSSSGTGSLRHEQYF. CDR3 sequence (DNA): TGTTCCAGCAGTTCCGGGACAGGGTCTCTACGGCACGAGCAGTACTTC.